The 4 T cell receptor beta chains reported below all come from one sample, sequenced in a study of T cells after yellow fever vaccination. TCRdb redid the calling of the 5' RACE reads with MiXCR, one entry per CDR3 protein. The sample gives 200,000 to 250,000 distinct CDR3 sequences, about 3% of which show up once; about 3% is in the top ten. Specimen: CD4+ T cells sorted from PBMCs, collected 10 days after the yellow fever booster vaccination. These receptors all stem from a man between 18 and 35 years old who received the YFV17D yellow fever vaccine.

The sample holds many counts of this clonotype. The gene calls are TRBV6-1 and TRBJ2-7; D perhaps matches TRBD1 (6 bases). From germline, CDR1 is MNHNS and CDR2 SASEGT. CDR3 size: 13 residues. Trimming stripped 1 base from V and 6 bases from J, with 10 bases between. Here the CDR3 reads CASSEGQGTEQYV. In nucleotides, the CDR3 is TGTGCCAGCAGTGAAGGGCAGGGGACCGAGCAGTACGTC.

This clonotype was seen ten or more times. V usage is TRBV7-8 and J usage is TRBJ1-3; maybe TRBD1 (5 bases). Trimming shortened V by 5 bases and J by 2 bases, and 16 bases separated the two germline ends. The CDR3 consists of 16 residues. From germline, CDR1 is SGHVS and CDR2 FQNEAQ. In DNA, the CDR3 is TGTGCCAGCAGCCCCGGGGGGGGGGTAACTGGAAACACCATATATTTT. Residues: CASSPGGGVTGNTIYF.

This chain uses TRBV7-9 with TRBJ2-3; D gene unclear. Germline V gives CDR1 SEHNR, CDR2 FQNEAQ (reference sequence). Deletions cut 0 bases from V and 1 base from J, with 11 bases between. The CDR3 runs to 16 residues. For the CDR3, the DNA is TGTGCCAGCAGCTTAGCGAAAAGGGAACGCACAGATACGCAGTATTTT. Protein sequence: CASSLAKRERTDTQYF.

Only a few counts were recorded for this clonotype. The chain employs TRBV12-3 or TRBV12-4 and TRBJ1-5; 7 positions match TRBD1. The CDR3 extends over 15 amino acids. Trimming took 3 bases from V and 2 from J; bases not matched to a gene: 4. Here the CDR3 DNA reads TGTGCCAGCAGTTTCCACAGGGGAGGCAATCAGCCCCAGCATTTT. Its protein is CASSFHRGGNQPQHF.